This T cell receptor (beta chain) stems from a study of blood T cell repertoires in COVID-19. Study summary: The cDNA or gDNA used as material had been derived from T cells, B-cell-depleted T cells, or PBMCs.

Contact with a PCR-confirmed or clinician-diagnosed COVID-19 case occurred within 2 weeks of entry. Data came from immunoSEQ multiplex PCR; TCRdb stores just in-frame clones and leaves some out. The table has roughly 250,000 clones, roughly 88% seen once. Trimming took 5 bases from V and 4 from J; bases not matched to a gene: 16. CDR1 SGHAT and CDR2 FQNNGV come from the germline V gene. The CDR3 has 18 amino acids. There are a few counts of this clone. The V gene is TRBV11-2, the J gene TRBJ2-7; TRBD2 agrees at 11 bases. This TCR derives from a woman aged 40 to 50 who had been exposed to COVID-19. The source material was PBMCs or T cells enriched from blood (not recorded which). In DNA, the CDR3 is TGTGCCAGCAGCGCCAAGACTAGCGGGGTTTTCGCTTTTTACGAGCAGTACTTC. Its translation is CASSAKTSGVFAFYEQYF.